The entry below describes one T cell receptor beta chain. Its antigen is as yet unknown. Measured with immunoSEQ multiplex PCR; TCRdb has only the in-frame clones, and not every one. This sample has 80,000 to 85,000 clones, with around 93% found just once. The data stem from a study of T cell responses to AZD1222 COVID-19 vaccine. Study results and caveats: Baseline antibody screening turned up just six or seven seropositive AZD1222 recipients. It was only after the peak T cell response that any repertoires were sampled.

This receptor was taken from an adult who received the AZD1222 COVID-19 vaccine. This specimen was peripheral blood, taken 28 days after the second AZD1222 dose.

CDR3 sequence: CASSFSRGHEQFF. Written as DNA, the CDR3 is TGTGCCAGCAGCTTTAGCAGGGGCCATGAGCAGTTCTTC. The V and J genes are TRBV7-3 and TRBJ2-1, with D possibly matching TRBD1 (6 bases). This CDR3 comprises 13 residues. Trimming removed 3 bases from V and 8 bases from J, with 11 bases in between. Germline V lookup: CDR1 SGHTA, CDR2 FQGTGA.